The next 3 T cell receptor beta chains were all read from a single sample in a study of Ad26.COV2.S vaccination and SARS-CoV-2 variants. The method was immunoSEQ multiplex PCR; TCRdb's version includes in-frame clones alone and lacks a portion of them. The sample yields 330,000 or so clones, 85% to 90% seen once. Noted treatment: over 15 received Ad26.COV2.S at low or high dose, single or two shots; several received placebo; per-sample allocation not given. Samples were taken on day 63 after the first vaccine or placebo injection. The sequences come from peripheral blood, collected in a trial of Ad26.COV2.S vaccine versus placebo. The receptor set was obtained from a person between 18 and 59 years old who received the Ad26.COV2.S COVID-19 vaccine or a placebo.

The gene calls are TRBV6-5 and TRBJ1-6, with a weak D call TRBD1 (5 bases). CDR1 is MNHEY and CDR2 is SVGAGI in the germline V gene. V lost 2 bases and J 8 bases, leaving 7 bases between the germline ends. The CDR3 consists of 13 residues. CDR3 loop: CASSYVGDSPLHF. CDR3 bases: TGTGCCAGCAGTTACGTGGGGGATTCACCCCTCCACTTT.

The genes are TRBV18 and TRBJ2-3, with D maybe TRBD2 (5 bases). Germline CDR1 and CDR2: KGHSH and LQKENI. The CDR3 sequence is 13 residues long. With 3 bases removed from V and 4 bases from J, the gap between germline ends came to 8 bases. The CDR3, as DNA: TGTGCCAGCTCACCCTCGGAGGCAGATACGCAGTATTTT. This encodes CASSPSEADTQYF.

The chain links TRBV19 to TRBJ1-3; D remains ambiguous. Trimming cost V 5 bases and J 0 bases, with 17 bases left between them. The CDR3 length is 17 residues. Germline V gene data show CDR1 as LNHDA and CDR2 as SQIVND (reference sequence). CDR3 loop: CASSLSDASYSGNTIYF. The CDR3 DNA sequence: TGTGCCAGTAGTTTATCGGACGCTAGTTACTCTGGAAACACCATATATTTT. Filled out from reference TRBV19 and TRBJ1-3, the complete variable domain reads DGGITQSPKYLFRKEGQNVTLSCEQNLNHDAMYWYRQDPGQGLRLIYYSQIVNDFQKGDIAEGYSVSREKKESFPLTVTSAQKNPTAFYLCASSLSDASYSGNTIYFGEGSWLTVV.